The sequence of this TCR beta chain was determined in a study of CD8+ T cells in alopecia areata. Investigators isolated RNA and reverse transcribed it into cDNA to act as the sequencing template. The protocol was immunoSEQ multiplex PCR, while the TCRdb copy is restricted to in-frame clones and leaves out a portion. The data contain about 76,000 clones, 66% of them singletons. Between the trimmed V and J ends, which lost 4 bases and 1 base, there was a span of 4 bases. The CDR3 is 12 amino acids. Germline CDR1 is MGHDK and CDR2 is SYGVNS. Turning to this clone: Antigen: not known. The same CDR3 can be traced to other DNA sequences in this sample.

Treatment here: oral pan-JAK inhibitor, 5-10 mg twice daily. General study results and limits: Treatment with tofacitinib significantly lowered scalp clonality and reduced expanded CD8+ clones among the top 100. Greater clonality was observed in lesional scalp samples, especially alopecia totalis/universalis, versus normal scalp.

This TCR derives from a human donor with alopecia areata. This specimen consisted of CD8+ T cells sorted from blood, obtained at week 24, from a patient treated with tofacitinib. The chain carries TRBV25-1 and TRBJ1-1; D is undetermined. CDR3 coding DNA: TGTGCCAGCAGTGCAGGGAACACTGAAGCTTTCTTT. Translation gives CASSAGNTEAFF.